Listed below are T cell receptor beta chains from one sample, sequenced in a study of shared clonotypes between healthy human individuals. Here immunoSEQ multiplex PCR was the method, and the copy in TCRdb shows in-frame clones only, minus some. This table has fewer than 550,000 clones, about three quarters appearing once. Sequenced: PBMCs. These receptors originate from a woman aged 40 to 50 in good health. Some clones in this sample may be carry-over from other donors' samples. CDR3s leave out the opening cysteine and the closing phenylalanine or tryptophan. Size is omitted from some rows. Given values are once, few, many or a class for expanded clones.

TRBV30	TRBJ2-7	once	AWSGSSGASSYEQY
TRBV2	TRBJ2-5	NA	ASRYQETQY
TRBV9	TRBJ1-2	few	ASSVEGYGYT
TRBV4-1	TRBJ1-2	NA	ASSQPGQGNGYT
TRBV4-3	TRBJ2-4	NA	ASSPRGLAGGAKNIQY
TRBV28	TRBJ2-7	NA	ASSLGAYEQY
TRBV30	TRBJ2-1	NA	AWSVRGSGAYNEQF
TRBV18	TRBJ2-3	NA	ASSPGPGDTQY
TRBV5-4	TRBJ2-5	NA	ASSSFGGETQY
TRBV2	TRBJ2-5	NA	ASSEGLAGAQTQY
TRBV5-8	TRBJ2-7	NA	ASSRTRRQRSYEQY
TRBV10-3	TRBJ2-2	NA	AISGQQNTGELF
TRBV10-3	TRBJ2-3	NA	AISAGLAATDTQY
TRBV19	TRBJ1-1	once	ASSIAAGWTEAF
TRBV6-5	TRBJ1-1	few	ASSRGVDTEAF
TRBV7-9	TRBJ2-7	NA	ASGAGQRTY
TRBV5-4	TRBJ2-5	NA	ASSGKQAGAETQY
TRBV7-9	TRBJ1-1	NA	ASRFGAEGTEAF
TRBV27	TRBJ2-7	NA	ASSSTGGYEQY
TRBV7-2	TRBJ2-5	NA	ASSSRRAFETQY
TRBV15	TRBJ2-7	NA	ATSRGLDYEQY
TRBV7-9	TRBJ1-2	few	ASSPDYYGYT
TRBV18	TRBJ2-1	NA	ASSQDRDNEQF
TRBV9	TRBJ2-7	NA	ASSPRTSSGYEQY
TRBV2	TRBJ1-5	NA	ASSPGTGEFQPQH
TRBV7-2	TRBJ1-5	NA	ASSIDRGQPQH
TRBV18	TRBJ2-7	many	ASSPRGDSYEQY
TRBV7-3	TRBJ2-3	NA	ASSLTPTTSDTQY
TRBV5-4	TRBJ2-5	few	ASSLSGRGPQETQY
TRBV11-1	TRBJ2-1	once	ASSWSKTGTFNEQF
TRBV19	TRBJ1-2	few	ASSEGQVGYGYT
TRBV5-4	TRBJ2-1	NA	ASSSGLAGVRHEQF
TRBV4-2	TRBJ2-5	NA	ASSQEIGGKTQY
TRBV7-9	TRBJ1-2	NA	ASSLEGGVGGYT
TRBV5-1	TRBJ1-2	NA	ASRVGQGPEGYT
TRBV7-9	TRBJ1-1	NA	ASSQAAGAAAEAF
TRBV10-3	TRBJ2-5	NA	AIGPHAETQY